This TCR beta chain was sequenced for a study of identical twins. Study outcomes and limitations: It was cross-sectional statistical analysis, not following the same donors, that the conclusions relied on.

CDR1 and CDR2 from the germline V gene are LNHDA and SQIVND (reference sequence). V shed 3 bases and J 7 bases; nucleotides not matched to a gene: 9. This CDR3 has 15 amino acids. One entry per CDR3 protein, called by TCRdb with MiXCR from the 5' RACE reads. Counted here are under 300,000 distinct CDR3 sequences, 5.5% to 7.5% occurring once; the ten biggest clones make up roughly 14%. This clonotype turned up a few times. Its target is not known. The sample also formed part of further work on T cells expressing NK-cell markers.

The gene calls are TRBV19 and TRBJ2-1; 7 bases are shared with TRBD2. The sequenced material came from CD8+ T cells sorted from blood. The TCR sequence derives from a woman aged 18-35 years in good health. The CDR3 nucleotides are TGTGCCAGTAGTATGTCCCAGCGGGGTCAGAATGAGCAGTTCTTC. It is translated as CASSMSQRGQNEQFF.